The T cell receptor beta chain under discussion was sequenced for a study of T cells in Graves' hyperthyroidism and ophthalmopathy (dated 2019 in TCRdb). Notes on the research overall: Peripheral blood samples were taken at initial diagnosis, before any treatment was given. To identify TCR V-J signatures that set the groups apart, the researchers used a discovery cohort of approximately 98 patients, made up of around 40 with Graves' ophthalmopathy and 57 with stable Graves' hyperthyroidism. After sampling, hyperthyroidism patients received methimazole starting at 30 mg daily, and ophthalmopathy patients received high-dose intravenous methylprednisolone. Prospective prediction of ophthalmopathy was tested in an independent validation cohort consisting of about 20 hyperthyroidism patients and over 15 patients who later progressed to ophthalmopathy. In addition, the study compared T-cell repertoires in thyroid tissue and in blood from about 6 Graves' hyperthyroidism patients. TCR Vbeta CDR3 sequencing of approximately 140 peripheral blood samples (approximately 44 ophthalmopathy, around 80 hyperthyroidism and roughly 17 progressor patients) is reported in the paper. The 75 to 100 discovery patients were randomly split 7:3 into training and test sets.

The CDR3 covers 17 residues, taking in both the cysteine and the phenylalanine. CDR3 DNA only is kept here, 51 bases in frame from base 1. From a lookup of the germline V gene, CDR1 and CDR2 are SGHNT and YENEEA. From V the trimming removes 5 bases and from J it removes 4 bases, while the gene matches leave 11 bases of the junction unaccounted for. Findings and caveats that apply to the study as a whole: In validation, the model predicted progression to ophthalmopathy with approximately 71% sensitivity and 72% to 75% specificity, a median of roughly seven months before onset. A model built on a 13 V-J signature distinguished ophthalmopathy from stable hyperthyroidism, reaching 85% to 90% sensitivity and about 81% specificity in cross-validation and 80%/75% in testing. Most expanded thyroid clonotypes (frequency above 0.001) were also detected in blood, suggesting blood repertoires may reflect thyroid immune responses. Sample size was not statistically predetermined, and investigators were not blinded to group allocation.

The TCR beta CDR3 regions were amplified from RNA transcripts. The first round of RT-PCR for the TCR CDR3 was performed with the HTBI primer set and the Qiagen OneStep RT-PCR kit. The libraries were constructed in a second round of multiplex PCR and then size-selected and purified. Paired-end sequencing of the libraries was performed with 100 bp reads on an Illumina HiSeq2000. For the original study's pipeline: SOAPnuke was used to process the raw data, removing reads that contained adapters or uncalled bases, had a mean Phred below 15, or lacked an exact match to the constant primer or identifier. High-quality paired reads were merged using COPE v1.2.5, and each unique nucleotide sequence was defined as a clonotype. Clonotypes were aligned to IMGT TRBV, TRBD and TRBJ reference segments using MiTCR v1.1. Analysis was restricted to V-J combinations with a frequency above 0.0001, which covered roughly 99% of repertoires. A TCS score was defined as the ratio between F50 (clonal expansion) and ExV (chaos), using BLOSUM62-based TCRdist between CDR3 peptides within each V-J. Welch's t-statistics and random forest reduced several hundred V-J features to 13, which were used in a naive Bayes classifier (R e1071). The raw public reads went through TCRdb reprocessing: fastp at Q25, MiXCR clone calling, in-frame beta chains kept. Entries are consolidated by CDR3 protein sequence, retaining the most common genes and DNA. The V and J calls and clone size come from TCRdb's table, not from the authors' own analysis. Present in this sample are 450,000 to 600,000 distinct CDR3 sequences, 14% of which were seen just once. In total, the top ten clones hold roughly 13% of the sample.

A patient counted as having stable Graves' hyperthyroidism if no progression to ophthalmopathy occurred over 18 months of follow-up. Hyperthyroidism patients were newly diagnosed, with disease duration under 2 months, and aged 18 to 65 years. Any patient with an uncontrolled infection, another autoimmune disease, pregnancy or lactation was excluded. Clinical symptoms, serum thyroxine and TRAb, thyroid ultrasound, and orbital computed tomography formed the basis for the diagnoses. PBMCs were separated from roughly 10 ml of fresh peripheral blood using Ficoll-Paque density gradient centrifugation. Total RNA was extracted with Trizol reagent, and quality was checked on an Agilent 2100 Bioanalyzer. In regard to this clonotype: It has no known antigen specificity. The sample holds no much larger clone one base away, and base qualities are not on file.

This clonotype was sampled from a middle-aged woman with Graves' hyperthyroidism. The V and J segments used are TRBV11-3 and TRBJ2-1; 10 central nucleotides agree with TRBD2. The sample was blood. The bases are TGTGCCAGCAGCACCCGGACTAGCGGCTCGCATTACAATGAGCAGTTCTTC. This yields the protein CASSTRTSGSHYNEQFF.